This TCR beta chain was obtained from a study of T cells after yellow fever vaccination. Notes on the study in general: Post-booster samples contained most primary-vaccination clones (approximately 96% CD4, about 90% CD8). It was the secondary response that reached its peak faster, day 5 versus 15, but it was weaker.

As regards this clonotype: Antigen: not known.

The TCR cDNA carried a universal primer site and UMIs from 5'RACE template switching. MiXCR was run by TCRdb on the 5' RACE reads, yielding one entry per CDR3 protein. Here the sample spans roughly 400,000 distinct CDR3 sequences, around 19% being singletons. Trimming pared 7 bases from V and 0 bases from J, leaving 10 bases between. This CDR3 spans 13 amino acids. Germline V gives CDR1 MNHEY, CDR2 SMNVEV (reference sequence). The receptor was derived from a young man who received the YFV17D yellow fever vaccine. The rearrangement links TRBV27 to TRBJ2-7; tentatively, D is TRBD1 (6 bases). The sequencing here drew on PBMCs, taken before the yellow fever booster vaccination. Here the CDR3 reads CASKGGSSYEQYF. In DNA form, the CDR3 reads TGTGCCAGCAAAGGGGGAAGCTCCTACGAGCAGTACTTC.